The 9 T cell receptor beta chains given below trace back to one sample, sequenced in a study of response to subunit inactivated influenza vaccine. TCRdb passed the RT-PCR reads through MiXCR, listing each CDR3 protein once. The sample holds approximately 520,000 distinct CDR3 sequences; approximately 15% are singletons and the top ten take less than 4%. Sequenced material: CD4+ T cells sorted from PBMCs, taken 23 months after vaccination. The receptor source for this set is a man between 50 and 69 years old who received an inactivated influenza vaccine.

The chain is built from TRBV2 and TRBJ2-1; no definite D call. V was trimmed by 6 bases and J by 9 bases, leaving 18 bases between them. CDR1 and CDR2 from the germline V gene are SNHLY and FYNNEI. CDR3 length: 14 amino acids. DNA for the CDR3: TGTGCCAGCAGAAGTATCCTACATGACTTTGAGCAGTTCTTC. This codes for CASRSILHDFEQFF.

V usage is TRBV10-3 and J usage is TRBJ2-2; 8 bases are shared with TRBD1. The CDR3 contains 16 residues. Germline trimming cut 5 bases from V and 3 bases from J; bases unmatched to any gene: 8. The germline CDR1 and CDR2 sequences are ENHRY and SYGVKD. The CDR3 coding sequence is TGTGCCATCAGTCGGACAGGGACGGTGGACACCGGGGAGCTGTTTTTT. Translating it yields CAISRTGTVDTGELFF.

V and J are TRBV20-1 and TRBJ2-1, with a tentative D call TRBD1 (5 bases). V lost 3 bases, J lost 3 bases, and 12 bases lay in between. This CDR3 has 14 residues. CDR1 is DFQATT, CDR2 SNEGSKA, per germline (reference sequence). This CDR3 is CSASGDRLYNEQFF. The CDR3 nucleotides read TGCAGTGCTAGCGGTGACAGACTCTACAATGAGCAGTTCTTC.

In this sample, this clonotype turned up a few times. J is TRBJ2-5 and V is TRBV4-3, with TRBD1 matching over 7 bases. The CDR3 totals 16 residues. Germline CDR1 and CDR2: LGHNA and YSLEER. The V and J ends lost 0 bases and 2 bases, in that order; junction bases with no gene match: 6. The CDR3 protein is CASSQDLRGLQETQYF. CDR3 coding DNA: TGCGCCAGCAGCCAAGATCTGAGGGGGCTTCAAGAGACCCAGTACTTC.

This clonotype was observed a few times. The V call is TRBV20-1, the J call TRBJ1-1; 9 bases are a match to TRBD1. Trimming took 0 bases from V and 5 from J; bases not matched to a gene: 7. CDR3 size: 15 residues. Looked up from germline, CDR1 is DFQATT and CDR2 is SNEGSKA (reference sequence). The CDR3 here is CSARDRNRGRTEAFF. The CDR3 region has the DNA TGCAGTGCTAGAGATCGAAACAGGGGGCGGACTGAAGCTTTCTTT.

This clonotype came up a few times. The chain has TRBV12-3 or TRBV12-4 and TRBJ1-6; TRBD1 matches at 7 bases. The CDR3 spans 14 residues. The V segment lost 6 bases and the J segment 5 bases; nucleotides outside the gene matches: 4. In DNA form, the CDR3 reads TGTGCCAGCAGAAGACAGGGCGATAATTCACCCCTCCACTTT. This codes for CASRRQGDNSPLHF.

V and J are TRBV12-3 or TRBV12-4 and TRBJ2-2, with a possible D match to TRBD2 (6 bases). The CDR3 runs to 17 residues. V was clipped by 6 bases and J by 6 bases, with 23 bases between them. For the CDR3, the DNA is TGTGCCAGCAGCACGGGGGTACGCCGCATAGCATCCGGGGAGCTGTTTTTT. Amino acid sequence: CASSTGVRRIASGELFF.

This clonotype occurred many times. This chain links TRBV12-3 or TRBV12-4 with TRBJ2-2; D is undetermined. The V and J ends lost 7 bases and 1 base respectively, with 10 bases between them. The CDR3 has 14 amino acids. CDR3 amino acids: CASNPFLNTGELFF. The CDR3 region has the DNA TGTGCCAGCAATCCCTTTCTGAACACCGGGGAGCTGTTTTTT.

V gene TRBV29-1 combines with J gene TRBJ1-2; D gene unclear. V was clipped by 0 bases and J by 7 bases, with 15 bases between them. This CDR3 has 14 residues. From germline, CDR1 is SQVTM and CDR2 ANQGSEA. The CDR3 here is CSVEDREGRVGYTF. CDR3 nucleotides: TGCAGCGTTGAAGATCGCGAAGGACGGGTTGGCTACACCTTC.